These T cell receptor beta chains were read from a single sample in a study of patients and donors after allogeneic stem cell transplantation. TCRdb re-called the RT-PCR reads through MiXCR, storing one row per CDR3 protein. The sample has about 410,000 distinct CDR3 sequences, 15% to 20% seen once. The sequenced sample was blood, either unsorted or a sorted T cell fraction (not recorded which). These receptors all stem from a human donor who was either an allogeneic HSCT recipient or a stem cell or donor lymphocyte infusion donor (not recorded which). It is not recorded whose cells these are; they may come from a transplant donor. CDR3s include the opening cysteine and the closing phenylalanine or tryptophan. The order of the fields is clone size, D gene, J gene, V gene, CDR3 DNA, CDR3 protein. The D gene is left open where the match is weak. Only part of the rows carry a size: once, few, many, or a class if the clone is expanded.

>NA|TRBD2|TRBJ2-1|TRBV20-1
TGCAGTGCTAGAGCTAGCGGGAGGGATGAGCAGTTCTTC
CSARASGRDEQFF
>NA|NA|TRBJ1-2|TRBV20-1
TGCAGTGCTCGGGACCCCTATGGCTACACCTTC
CSARDPYGYTF
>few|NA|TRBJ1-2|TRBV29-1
TGCAGCGTTGAAGATCGGACGGAGACCACTTATGGCTACACCTTC
CSVEDRTETTYGYTF
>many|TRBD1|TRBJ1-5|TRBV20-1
TGCAGTGCTAGAGGACCAGGGGGCCTGAATCAGCCCCAGCATTTT
CSARGPGGLNQPQHF
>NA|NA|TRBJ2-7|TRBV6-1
TGTGCCAGCAGTCGCCGGAGGTACGAGCAGTACTTC
CASSRRRYEQYF
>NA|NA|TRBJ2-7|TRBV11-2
TGTGCCAGCAGCTTAGAGACAGGAGTCCCCTACCAGCAGTACTTC
CASSLETGVPYQQYF
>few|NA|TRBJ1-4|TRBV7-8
TGTGCCAGCAGCCCGGGACAACTTAATGAAAAACTGTTTTTT
CASSPGQLNEKLFF
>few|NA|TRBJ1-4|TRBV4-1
TGCGCCAGCAGCCAAGCAAAACGAGTAAAACAGGTCAATGAAAAACTGTTTTTT
CASSQAKRVKQVNEKLFF
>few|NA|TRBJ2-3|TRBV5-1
TGCGCCAGCAGCTTGGAGGCCGGACGGACAGATACGCAGTATTTT
CASSLEAGRTDTQYF
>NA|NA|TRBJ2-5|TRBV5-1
TGCGCCAGCAGCTCCCTTAGAGGAGAGACCCAGTACTTC
CASSSLRGETQYF
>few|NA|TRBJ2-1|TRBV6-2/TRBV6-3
TGTGCCAGCAGTCTTGGGAGACTCGCCACTTCCTACAATGAGCAGTTCTTC
CASSLGRLATSYNEQFF
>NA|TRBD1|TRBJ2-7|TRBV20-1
TGCAGTGCTCGGACAGGGAACTCCTACGAGCAGTACTTC
CSARTGNSYEQYF
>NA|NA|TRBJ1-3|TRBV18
TGTGCCAGCTCACCAGGGAAGGCGGGAAACACCATATATTTT
CASSPGKAGNTIYF
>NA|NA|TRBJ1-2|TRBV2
TGTGCCAGCAGTGAGGAAAGCTATGGCTACACCTTC
CASSEESYGYTF
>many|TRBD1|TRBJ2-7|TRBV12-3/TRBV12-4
TGTGCCAGCAGTTTTAGGACAGGCTCCCTAATTGAGCAGTACTTC
CASSFRTGSLIEQYF
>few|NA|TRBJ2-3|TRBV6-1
TGTGCCAGCAGTAACCCAGTCGTGGGGCAAAACACAGATACGCAGTATTTT
CASSNPVVGQNTDTQYF
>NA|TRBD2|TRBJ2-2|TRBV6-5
TGTGCCAGCAGTTACTCGATTAGCGGGCCCGGGGAGCTGTTTTTT
CASSYSISGPGELFF
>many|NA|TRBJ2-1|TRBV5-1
TGCGCCAGCAGCTTGGGGACTCACTACAATGAGCAGTTCTTC
CASSLGTHYNEQFF
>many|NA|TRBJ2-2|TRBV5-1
TGCGCCAGCAGCTTGGGACGGACGGGCACCGGGGAGCTGTTTTTT
CASSLGRTGTGELFF
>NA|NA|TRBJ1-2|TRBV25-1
TGTGCCAGCAGTGAGGGACGGTTTGTTGGCTACACCTTC
CASSEGRFVGYTF
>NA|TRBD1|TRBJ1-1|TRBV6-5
TGTGCCAGCAGTCCCGGACAGGGGACAGCTTTCTTT
CASSPGQGTAFF
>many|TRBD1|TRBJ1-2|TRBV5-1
TGCGCCAGCAGCCTCGGACAGGGGGAAGACGGCTACACCTTC
CASSLGQGEDGYTF
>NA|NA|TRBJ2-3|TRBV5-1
TGCGCCAGCTCTTGGGGAGTTACGCAGTATTTT
CASSWGVTQYF
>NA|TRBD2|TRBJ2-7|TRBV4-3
TGCGCCAGCAGCCAAGCCACGGGACTAGCGGGGCCCTTATCCTACGAGCAGTACTTC
CASSQATGLAGPLSYEQYF
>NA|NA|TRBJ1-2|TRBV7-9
TGTGCCAGCAGCCCGGACAGCCTCCATGGCTACACCTTC
CASSPDSLHGYTF
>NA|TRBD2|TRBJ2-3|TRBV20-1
TGCAGTGCAACTAAAAGGGAGGGGCCCTATACGCAGTATTTT
CSATKREGPYTQYF
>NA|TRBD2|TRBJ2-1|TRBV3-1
TGTGCCAGCAGCCAAGATCGAGGCCGGGGGGAGGGCAATGAGCAGTTCTTC
CASSQDRGRGEGNEQFF
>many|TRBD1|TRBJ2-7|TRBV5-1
TGCGCCAGCAGCGAGACAGGGGCGCGGCAGTACTTC
CASSETGARQYF
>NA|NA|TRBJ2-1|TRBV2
TGTGCCAGCAGTGGCCGGTGGCCCAATGAGCAGTTCTTC
CASSGRWPNEQFF
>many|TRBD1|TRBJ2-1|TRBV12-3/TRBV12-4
TGTGCCAGCAGTAGACAGGGTCGGGTACTCAATGAGCAGTTCTTC
CASSRQGRVLNEQFF
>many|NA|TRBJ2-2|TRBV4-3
TGCGCCAGCAGCCAATCCGGGGTTTGGTACACCGGGGAGCTGTTTTTT
CASSQSGVWYTGELFF
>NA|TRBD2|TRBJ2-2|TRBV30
TGTGCCTGGACCGGCACGGCGGGGGTTAAGACCGGGGAGCTGTTTTTT
CAWTGTAGVKTGELFF
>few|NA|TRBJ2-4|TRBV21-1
TGTGCCAGCAGCAAAGGAAGAAGGGACAGGGGGCTAGCCAAAAACATTCAGTACTTC
CASSKGRRDRGLAKNIQYF
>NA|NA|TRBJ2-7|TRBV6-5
TGTGCCAGCAGTTACTCGGGAGCAGGGGTCTACGAGCAGTACTTC
CASSYSGAGVYEQYF
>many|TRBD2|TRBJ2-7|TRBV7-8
TGTGCCAGCAGCTTAGGCGGGAGGTCGTACGAGCAGTACTTC
CASSLGGRSYEQYF
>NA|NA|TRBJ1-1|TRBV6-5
TGTGCCAGCAGTTACGTGGTGAACACTGAAGCTTTCTTT
CASSYVVNTEAFF
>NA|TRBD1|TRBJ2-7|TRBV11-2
TGTGCCAGCAGCTTAGTTCGGACCGGGACAGGGAATCGCGAGCAGTACTTC
CASSLVRTGTGNREQYF
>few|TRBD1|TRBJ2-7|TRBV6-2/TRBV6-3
TGTGCCAGCAGTTACCCGATAAAGGGACAGGTATCCTACGAGCAGTACTTC
CASSYPIKGQVSYEQYF
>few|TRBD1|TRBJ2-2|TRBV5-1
TGCGCCAGCAGCTTGAGACAGGGATTTACCGGGGAGCTGTTTTTT
CASSLRQGFTGELFF
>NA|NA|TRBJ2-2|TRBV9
TGTGCCAGCAGCGCAGAAGAAGGGGGGGACACCGGGGAGCTGTTTTTT
CASSAEEGGDTGELFF
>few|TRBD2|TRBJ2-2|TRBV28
TGTGCCAGCAGTTTAGGGCTAGCGGGAGGAACCGGGGAGCTGTTTTTT
CASSLGLAGGTGELFF
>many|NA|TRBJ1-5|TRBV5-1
TGCGCCAGCAGCTTGGGGAAAGGGGGTCAGCCCCAGCATTTT
CASSLGKGGQPQHF
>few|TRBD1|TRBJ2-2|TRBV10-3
TGTGCCATCAGCCCGGGACAGGGGTTTTCCGGGGAGCTTTTTTTT
CAISPGQGFSGELFF
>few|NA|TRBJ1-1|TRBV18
TGTGCCAGCTCACCACCGACCAAGAGCACTGAAGCTTTCTTT
CASSPPTKSTEAFF
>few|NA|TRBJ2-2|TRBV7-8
TGTGCCAGCAGCCCATGGGAGGGGGTGAACACCGGGGAGCTGTTTTTT
CASSPWEGVNTGELFF
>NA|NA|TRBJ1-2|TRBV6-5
TGTGCCAGCAGTTCCGGCGGGGACCCGCCTTCTAACTATGGCTACACCTTC
CASSSGGDPPSNYGYTF
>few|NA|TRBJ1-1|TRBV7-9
TGTGCCAGCAGCTTAATGGGGGCAAACACTGAAGCTTTCTTT
CASSLMGANTEAFF
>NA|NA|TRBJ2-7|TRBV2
TGTGCTTGGGGGCCCCTCTCCTACGAGCAGTACTTC
CAWGPLSYEQYF
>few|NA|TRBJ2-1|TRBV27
TGTGCCAGCAGTTTACGTCTAGCCGAGAGCTCCTACAATGAGCAGTTCTTC
CASSLRLAESSYNEQFF
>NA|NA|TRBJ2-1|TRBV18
TGTGCCAGCTCACCAGCTCTAGGTGGTGAGCAGTTCTTC
CASSPALGGEQFF
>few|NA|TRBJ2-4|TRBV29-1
TGCAGCGTAGCCGAGGCAGGAAACATTCAGTACTTC
CSVAEAGNIQYF